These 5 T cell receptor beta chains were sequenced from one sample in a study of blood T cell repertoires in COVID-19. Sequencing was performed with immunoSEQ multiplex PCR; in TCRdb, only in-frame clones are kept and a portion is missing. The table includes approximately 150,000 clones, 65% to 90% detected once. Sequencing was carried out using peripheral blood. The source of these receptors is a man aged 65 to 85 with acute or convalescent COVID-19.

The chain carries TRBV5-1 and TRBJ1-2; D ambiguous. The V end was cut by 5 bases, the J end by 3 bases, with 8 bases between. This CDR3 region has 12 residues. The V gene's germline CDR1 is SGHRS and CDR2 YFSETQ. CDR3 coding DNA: TGCGCCAGCAGTTCAGGTTACTATGGCTACACCTTC. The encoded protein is CASSSGYYGYTF.

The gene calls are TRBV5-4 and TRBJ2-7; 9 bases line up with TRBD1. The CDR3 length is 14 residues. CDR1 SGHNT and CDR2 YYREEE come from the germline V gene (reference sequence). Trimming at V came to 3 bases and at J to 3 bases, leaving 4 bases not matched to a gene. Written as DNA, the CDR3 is TGTGCCAGCAGCTCGGACAGGGGCGACTACGAGCAGTACTTC. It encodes CASSSDRGDYEQYF.

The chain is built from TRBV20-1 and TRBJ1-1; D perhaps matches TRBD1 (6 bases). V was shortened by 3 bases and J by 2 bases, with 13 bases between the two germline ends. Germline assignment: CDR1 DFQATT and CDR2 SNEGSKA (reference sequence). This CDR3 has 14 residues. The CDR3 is CSASLGQINTEAFF. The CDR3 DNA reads TGCAGTGCTAGTCTTGGACAGATAAACACTGAAGCTTTCTTT.

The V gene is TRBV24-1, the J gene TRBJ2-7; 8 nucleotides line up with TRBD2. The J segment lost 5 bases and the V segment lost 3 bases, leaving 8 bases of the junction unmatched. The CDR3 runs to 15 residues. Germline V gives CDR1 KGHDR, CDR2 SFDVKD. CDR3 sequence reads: CATSDIREGRDEQYF. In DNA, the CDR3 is TGTGCCACCAGTGATATCCGGGAGGGCCGTGACGAGCAGTACTTC.

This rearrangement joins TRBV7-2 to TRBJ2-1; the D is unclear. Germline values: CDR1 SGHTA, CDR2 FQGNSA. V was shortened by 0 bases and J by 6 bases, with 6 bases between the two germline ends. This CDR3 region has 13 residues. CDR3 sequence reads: CASSLAGLNEQFF. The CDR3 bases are TGTGCCAGCAGCTTAGCGGGCCTCAATGAGCAGTTCTTC.